A selection of T cell receptor beta chains follows, all from one sample in a study of Ad26.COV2.S vaccination and SARS-CoV-2 variants. Generated by immunoSEQ multiplex PCR, the TCRdb table keeps only in-frame clones and is missing some. Of a few hundred thousand clones listed, more than 75% were seen once; the top ten hold about 3.5%. Material: peripheral blood, obtained in a trial of Ad26.COV2.S vaccine versus placebo. The source is a person between 18 and 65 years old who received the Ad26.COV2.S COVID-19 vaccine or a placebo. Each CDR3 is given with its conserved first and last residue. D genes are given only for firm matches. Some rows mark clone size as missing; the rest say once, few, many or name a class of expanded clone.

TRBD1,.,TRBJ1-2,TRBV9,TGTGCCAGCAGCGTAACCGCCCGGAGCGACAGGGTTAGGGGCTACACCTTC,CASSVTARSDRVRGYTF
.,.,TRBJ1-5,TRBV21-1,TGTGCCAGCAGCAAAGCGTTAAAGTGTAATAGCAATCAGCCCCAGCATTTT,CASSKALKCNSNQPQHF
.,.,TRBJ2-3,TRBV11-3,TGTGCCAGCAGCCCTTCCGGGGTGCCAGATACGCAGTATTTT,CASSPSGVPDTQYF
.,.,TRBJ2-1,TRBV7-9,TGTGCCAGCAGCCCCCAAGGGTGGAGCTCCTACAATGAGCAGTTCTTC,CASSPQGWSSYNEQFF
TRBD2,once,TRBJ2-2,TRBV6-5,TGTGCCAGCAGGACTAGCGGGGGAACCGGGGAGCTGTTTTTT,CASRTSGGTGELFF
.,.,TRBJ1-1,TRBV4-1,TGCGCCAGCAGCCTAGGACAGCTGAACACTGAAGCTTTCTTT,CASSLGQLNTEAFF
TRBD2,.,TRBJ2-7,TRBV11-2,TGTGCCAGCAGCTTATGGCTAGCGGGAGCACATTACGAGCAGTACTTC,CASSLWLAGAHYEQYF
.,.,TRBJ1-1,TRBV11-2,TGTGCCAGCAGCTTAGTTTCTCTTTTCACTGAAGCTTTCTTT,CASSLVSLFTEAFF
.,.,TRBJ2-3,TRBV6-4,TGTGCCAGCAGCACCAATCCTCAGGGATCAGATACGCAGTATTTT,CASSTNPQGSDTQYF
TRBD2,.,TRBJ2-3,TRBV29-1,TGCAGCGTTGAGCGGGGGGGAACAGATACGCAGTATTTT,CSVERGGTDTQYF
TRBD1,.,TRBJ2-7,TRBV9,TGTGCCAGCAGCAGACAGGGGGCTAGCTCCTACGAGCAGTACTTC,CASSRQGASSYEQYF
.,.,TRBJ2-2,TRBV6-1,TGTGCCAGCAGTGAAAGTGGGCAGGGCACCGGGGAGCTGTTTTTT,CASSESGQGTGELFF
.,once,TRBJ1-5,TRBV2,TGTGCCAGCAGCGGGCTAGTAGGGAAGGCCCAGCATTTT,CASSGLVGKAQHF
.,.,TRBJ1-1,TRBV7-2,TGTGCCAGCAGCCCGGGGACATCCCAAGCTTTCTTT,CASSPGTSQAFF
TRBD1,.,TRBJ2-5,TRBV5-8,TGTGCCAGCAGCAGCAACAGGGGGGAGACCCAGTACTTC,CASSSNRGETQYF
TRBD1,.,TRBJ1-2,TRBV4-3,TGCGCCAGCAGCCTGACCGGGACAGCTAACTATGGCTACACCTTC,CASSLTGTANYGYTF
.,.,TRBJ2-3,TRBV6-4,TGTGCCAGCAGTGACTCAGCGGGCACAGATACGCAGTATTTT,CASSDSAGTDTQYF
.,.,TRBJ2-5,TRBV30,TGTGCCTGCGCTCATCCTGAAGAGACCCAGTACTTC,CACAHPEETQYF
.,.,TRBJ1-6,TRBV19,TGTGCCAGTAGGGAGGGAACGAATTCACCCCTCCACTTT,CASREGTNSPLHF